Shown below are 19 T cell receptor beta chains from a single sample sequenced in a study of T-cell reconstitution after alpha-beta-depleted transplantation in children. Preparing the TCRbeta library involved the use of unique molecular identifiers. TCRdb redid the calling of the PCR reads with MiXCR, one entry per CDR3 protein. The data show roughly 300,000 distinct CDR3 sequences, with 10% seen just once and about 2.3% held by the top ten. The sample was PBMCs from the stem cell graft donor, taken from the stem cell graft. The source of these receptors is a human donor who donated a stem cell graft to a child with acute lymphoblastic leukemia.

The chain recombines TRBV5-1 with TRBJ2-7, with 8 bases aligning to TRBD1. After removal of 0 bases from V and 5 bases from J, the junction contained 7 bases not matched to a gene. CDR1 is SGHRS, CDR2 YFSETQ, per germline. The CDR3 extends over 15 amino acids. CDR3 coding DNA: TGCGCCAGCAGCTTGGTGGCAGGGGGCACGAACGAGCAGTACTTC. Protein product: CASSLVAGGTNEQYF.

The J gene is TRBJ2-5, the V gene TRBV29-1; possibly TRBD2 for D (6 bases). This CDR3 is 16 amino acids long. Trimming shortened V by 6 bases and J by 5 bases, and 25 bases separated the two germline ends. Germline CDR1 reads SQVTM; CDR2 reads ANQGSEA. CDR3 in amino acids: CSVAPGRGEKRETQYF. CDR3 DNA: TGCAGCGTCGCCCCCGGGAGAGGGGAAAAGAGGGAGACCCAGTACTTC.

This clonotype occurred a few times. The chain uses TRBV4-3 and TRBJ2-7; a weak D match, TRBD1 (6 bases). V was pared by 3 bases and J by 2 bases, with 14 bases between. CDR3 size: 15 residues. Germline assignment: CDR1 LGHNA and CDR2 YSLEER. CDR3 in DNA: TGCGCCAGCAGCCAGTCGCAGGGGATGACCTACGAGCAGTACTTC. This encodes CASSQSQGMTYEQYF.

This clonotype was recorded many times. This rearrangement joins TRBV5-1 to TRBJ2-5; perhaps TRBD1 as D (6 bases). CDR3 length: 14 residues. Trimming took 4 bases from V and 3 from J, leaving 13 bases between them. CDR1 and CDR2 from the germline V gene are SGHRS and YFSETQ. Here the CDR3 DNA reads TGCGCCAGCAGCGAACAGGGAAAGGAAGAGACCCAGTACTTC. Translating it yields CASSEQGKEETQYF.

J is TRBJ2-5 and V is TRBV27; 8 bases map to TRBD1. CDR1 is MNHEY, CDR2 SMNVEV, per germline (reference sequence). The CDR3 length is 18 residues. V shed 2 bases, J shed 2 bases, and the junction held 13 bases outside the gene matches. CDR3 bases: TGTGCCAGCAGTTTACTGGGTTTCGGACAGGGCGTACAAGAGACCCAGTACTTC. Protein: CASSLLGFGQGVQETQYF.

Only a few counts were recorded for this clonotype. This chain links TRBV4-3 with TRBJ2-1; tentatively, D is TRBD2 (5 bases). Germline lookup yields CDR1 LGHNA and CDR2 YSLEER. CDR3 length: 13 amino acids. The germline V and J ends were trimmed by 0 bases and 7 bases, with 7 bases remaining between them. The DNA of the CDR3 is TGCGCCAGCAGCCAAGAGCCGGGGAATGAGCAGTTCTTC. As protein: CASSQEPGNEQFF.

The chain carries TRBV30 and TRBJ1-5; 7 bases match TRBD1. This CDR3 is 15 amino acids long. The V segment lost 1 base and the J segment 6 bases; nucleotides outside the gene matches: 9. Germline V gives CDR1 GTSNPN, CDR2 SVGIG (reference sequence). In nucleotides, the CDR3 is TGTGCCTGGAGTGCGTACAGGGGACTTAGTCAGCCCCAGCATTTT. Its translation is CAWSAYRGLSQPQHF.

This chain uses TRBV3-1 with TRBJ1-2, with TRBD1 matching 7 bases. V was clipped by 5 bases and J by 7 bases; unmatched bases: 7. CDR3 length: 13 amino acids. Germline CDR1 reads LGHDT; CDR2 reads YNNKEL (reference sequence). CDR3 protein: CASSGDRVGGYTF. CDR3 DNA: TGTGCCAGCAGCGGCGACAGGGTGGGTGGCTACACCTTC.

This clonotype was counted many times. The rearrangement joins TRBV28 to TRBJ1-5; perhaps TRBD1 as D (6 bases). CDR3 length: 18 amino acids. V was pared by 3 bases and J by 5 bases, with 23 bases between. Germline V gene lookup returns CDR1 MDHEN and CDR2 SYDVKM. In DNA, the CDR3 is TGTGCCAGCAGTTTTGGGCGGTCTTTCCGAGGGGGGGATCAGCCCCAGCATTTT. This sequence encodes CASSFGRSFRGGDQPQHF.

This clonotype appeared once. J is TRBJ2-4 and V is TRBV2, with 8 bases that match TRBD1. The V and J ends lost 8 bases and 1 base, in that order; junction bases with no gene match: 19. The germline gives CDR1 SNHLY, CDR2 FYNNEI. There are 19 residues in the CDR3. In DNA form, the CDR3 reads TGTGCCAGCTTGAAGGATCCAGGGGGCTTCGGTAGGGCCAAAAACATTCAGTACTTC. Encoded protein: CASLKDPGGFGRAKNIQYF.

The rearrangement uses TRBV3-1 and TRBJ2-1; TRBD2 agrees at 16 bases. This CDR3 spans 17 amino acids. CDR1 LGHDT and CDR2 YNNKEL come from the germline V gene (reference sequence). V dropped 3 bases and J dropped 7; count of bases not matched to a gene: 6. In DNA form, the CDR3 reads TGTGCCAGCAGCCACGGTCGGGGACTAGCGGGAGGGAATGAGCAGTTCTTC. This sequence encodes CASSHGRGLAGGNEQFF.

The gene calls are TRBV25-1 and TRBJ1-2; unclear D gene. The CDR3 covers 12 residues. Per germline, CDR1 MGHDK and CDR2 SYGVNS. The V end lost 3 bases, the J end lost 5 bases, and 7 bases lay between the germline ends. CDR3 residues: CASSERIYGYTF. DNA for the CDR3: TGTGCCAGCAGTGAGCGGATATATGGCTACACCTTC.

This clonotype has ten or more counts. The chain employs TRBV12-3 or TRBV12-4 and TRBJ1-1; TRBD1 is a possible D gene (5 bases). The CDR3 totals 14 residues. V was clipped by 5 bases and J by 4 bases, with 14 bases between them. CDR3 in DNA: TGTGCCAGCAGTATCCCGACAGCTTTCACTGAAGCTTTCTTT. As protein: CASSIPTAFTEAFF.

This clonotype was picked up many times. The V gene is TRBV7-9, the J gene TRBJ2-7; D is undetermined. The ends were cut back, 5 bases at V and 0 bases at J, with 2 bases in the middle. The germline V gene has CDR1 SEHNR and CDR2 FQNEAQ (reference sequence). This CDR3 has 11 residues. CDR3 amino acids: CASSPSYEQYF. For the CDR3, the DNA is TGTGCCAGCAGCCCCTCCTACGAGCAGTACTTC.

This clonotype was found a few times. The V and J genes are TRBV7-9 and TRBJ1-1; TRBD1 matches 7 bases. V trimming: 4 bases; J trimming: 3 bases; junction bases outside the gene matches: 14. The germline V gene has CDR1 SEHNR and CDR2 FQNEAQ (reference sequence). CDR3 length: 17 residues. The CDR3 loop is CASSSPPGHRGDTEAFF. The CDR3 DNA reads TGTGCCAGCAGCTCTCCTCCGGGACACAGGGGAGACACTGAAGCTTTCTTT.

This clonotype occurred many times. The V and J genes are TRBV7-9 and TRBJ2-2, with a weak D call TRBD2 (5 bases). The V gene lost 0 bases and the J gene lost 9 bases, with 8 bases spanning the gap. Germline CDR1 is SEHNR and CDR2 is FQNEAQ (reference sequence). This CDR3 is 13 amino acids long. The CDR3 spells CASSLATNRELFF. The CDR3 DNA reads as TGTGCCAGCAGCTTAGCGACTAATCGGGAGCTGTTTTTT.

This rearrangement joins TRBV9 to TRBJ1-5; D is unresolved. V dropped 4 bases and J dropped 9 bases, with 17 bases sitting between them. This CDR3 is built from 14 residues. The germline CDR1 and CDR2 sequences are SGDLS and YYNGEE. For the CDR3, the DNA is TGTGCCAGCAGCAATGGAGGAGGGTCTCGGCCCCAGCATTTT. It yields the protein CASSNGGGSRPQHF.

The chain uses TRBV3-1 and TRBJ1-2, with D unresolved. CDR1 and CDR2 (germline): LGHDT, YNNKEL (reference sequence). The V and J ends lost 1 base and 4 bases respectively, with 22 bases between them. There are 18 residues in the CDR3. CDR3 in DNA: TGTGCCAGCAGCCAAGTCCGGGATCTCCCGGCCCTTAGCTATGGCTACACCTTC. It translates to CASSQVRDLPALSYGYTF.

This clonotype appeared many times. CDR3 coding DNA: TGCAGCGTTTCTACAGGGTTGAGGGAGCAGTTCTTC. It translates to CSVSTGLREQFF. The chain has TRBV29-1 and TRBJ2-1; possibly TRBD1 for D (6 bases). The CDR3 covers 12 residues. V lost 5 bases to trimming and J lost 10 bases, with 15 bases between them. Germline V gives CDR1 SQVTM, CDR2 ANQGSEA.